This T cell receptor (beta chain) was obtained from a study of human T cells and chemical hapten exposure (dated by TCRdb to the early 2020s). For the study in its entirety: Libraries were pooled for sequencing, and per-sample TCR yields varied mainly because of small differences in library volumes within the pool. This study followed changes in the peripheral blood TCR repertoire in vivo during primary and secondary sensitization of alopecia patients to the hapten diphenylcyclopropenone (DPC). For every blood RNA sample, sequencing covered both the TCR alpha and TCR beta chains. The study at large found these results: After repeated subsampling, changes were observed in the strength of the expansion versus patch-test correlation and in the threshold at which the correlation became significant. The number of TCRs above 1 in 1000 frequency did not change with DPC sensitization; there was no evidence of global repertoire structure alterations.

Library preparation used RACE. Instrument on record: NextSeq 500. During library preparation, unique molecular identifiers were attached to individual cDNA molecules so that TCRs could be counted in a quantitative, reproducible way. On the study's bioinformatics: A median of about 87,000 TCRs per sample was observed, with a range of roughly 23,224 to 700,000. The Decombinator software suite was used to annotate V, J and CDR3 in the TCR reads. For PS versus PT1 abundance plots, all samples were subsampled to the same number of TCRs (28,000). Expanded TCRs were defined as absent before sensitization and observed at least eight times at the 2-week time point. In-frame beta chains were kept once TCRdb had trimmed the public reads at Q25 with fastp and called clones with MiXCR. Duplicate CDR3 protein sequences are folded into a single record with the most common DNA and genes. V and J calls and clone size were set by TCRdb, not the authors. The table for this sample lists some 45,000 distinct CDR3 sequences; approximately 4.8% of them were counted only once. Approximately 6.3% of the sample comes from the top ten.

As concerns this clonotype: Its binding antigen is unknown. Base-call qualities are not available, and no considerably larger clone is one nucleotide away.

This specimen's time point label, per the study, means: healthy volunteer bleed at 2 weeks. Total RNA was extracted from unfractionated whole blood collected in Tempus Blood RNA tubes. A few healthy volunteers were used as TCR sequencing controls and were bled at day 0, 2 weeks and 6 weeks. The sequencing input was whole blood. The receptor was derived from a human donor in good health. Some clones in this sample may be carry-over from other donors' samples.

The nucleotide sequence reads TGCGCCAGCAGCTTCGAGTCGGCCGGGGAGCTGTTTTTT. This translates into CASSFESAGELFF. The rearranged segments are TRBV5-1 and TRBJ2-2; there is no confident call for the D gene. From the cysteine up to the phenylalanine, the CDR3 has a length of 13 residues. Only the CDR3 region is kept as DNA, spanning 39 bases read in frame from base 1. As encoded in the germline V gene, CDR1 is SGHRS while CDR2 is YFSETQ. V sheds 2 bases and J sheds 6 bases, leaving 8 bases between their ends. The full variable domain, with segments outside the CDR3 supplied by the reference TRBV5-1 and TRBJ2-2 proteins, appears as KAGVTQTPRYLIKTRGQQVTLSCSPISGHRSVSWYQQTPGQGLQFLFEYFSETQRNKGNFPGRFSGRQFSNSRSEMNVSTLELGDSALYLCASSFESAGELFFGEGSRLTVL.